These 27 T cell receptor beta chains were all obtained from the same sample, sequenced in a study of T cell changes during pregnancy in multiple sclerosis. Sequencing was performed with immunoSEQ multiplex PCR; in TCRdb, only in-frame clones are kept and a portion is missing. Of fewer than 55,000 clones listed, nearly 95% are singletons. Sequencing was performed on peripheral blood, taken after pregnancy. Receptor source: a female donor with multiple sclerosis, enrolled in a pregnancy study.

The chain uses TRBV10-3 and TRBJ2-1, with unresolved D. Germline V gene sequence: CDR1 ENHRY, CDR2 SYGVKD. V gave up 6 bases and J gave up 4 bases, with 10 bases separating them. The CDR3 has 13 residues. Here the CDR3 DNA reads TGTGCCATCAGCCCCAGTAATTACAATGAGCAGTTCTTC. Translating gives CAISPSNYNEQFF.

This clone was seen only once. The chain joins TRBV27 to TRBJ1-1, with D unclear. Trimming removed 7 bases from V and 1 base from J, with 7 bases in between. Germline V gene lookup returns CDR1 MNHEY and CDR2 SMNVEV (reference sequence). CDR3 length: 12 amino acids. CDR3 in DNA: TGTGCCAGCAAGACGGGGAACACTGAAGCTTTCTTT. It yields the protein CASKTGNTEAFF.

V and J are TRBV11-1 and TRBJ2-2; 8 bases are a match to TRBD1. This CDR3 is built from 15 residues. CDR1 is SGHAT, CDR2 FQDESV, per germline (reference sequence). V trimming: 9 bases; J trimming: 2 bases; junction bases outside the gene matches: 8. This CDR3 is CASRNDRGNTGELFF. CDR3 in DNA: TGTGCCAGTAGAAACGACAGGGGAAACACCGGGGAGCTGTTTTTT.

This chain connects TRBV7-2 to TRBJ2-3, with 7 bases identical to TRBD1. The CDR3 totals 17 residues. The trim removed 1 base at V and 0 bases at J, leaving 7 bases unmatched. Germline V gene data show CDR1 as SGHTA and CDR2 as FQGNSA. In nucleotides, the CDR3 is TGTGCCAGCAGCTTAGTGAGCAGGGGGAGTAGCACAGATACGCAGTATTTT. It encodes CASSLVSRGSSTDTQYF.

This clone was recorded only once. The chain uses TRBV5-1 and TRBJ2-7; perhaps TRBD1 as D (6 bases). The germline V and J ends were trimmed by 5 bases and 3 bases, with 18 bases remaining between them. The CDR3 is made up of 15 amino acids. CDR1 SGHRS and CDR2 YFSETQ come from the germline V gene. The CDR3 DNA follows: TGCGCCAGCAGACCTGACAGGCGGACGTACTACGAGCAGTACTTC. Its translation: CASRPDRRTYYEQYF.

The genes are TRBV7-2 and TRBJ2-1; D possibly corresponds to TRBD2 (5 bases). V lost 1 base to trimming and J lost 6 bases, with 10 bases between them. The CDR3 has 14 amino acids. Germline V lookup: CDR1 SGHTA, CDR2 FQGNSA. The CDR3: CASSLDPRANEQFF. In DNA form, the CDR3 reads TGTGCCAGCAGCTTAGATCCGCGGGCCAATGAGCAGTTCTTC.

The gene calls are TRBV18 and TRBJ2-7; 7 bases are shared with TRBD1. CDR3 size: 13 residues. CDR1 KGHSH and CDR2 LQKENI come from the germline V gene. After removal of 3 bases from V and 7 bases from J, the junction contained 6 bases not matched to a gene. For the CDR3, the DNA is TGTGCCAGCTCACCGACCCAGGGGGAAGAGCAGTACTTC. It encodes CASSPTQGEEQYF.

This rearrangement joins TRBV27 to TRBJ2-6, with TRBD1 as a possible D gene (6 bases). CDR1 and CDR2 (germline): MNHEY, SMNVEV (reference sequence). This CDR3 spans 17 amino acids. V was clipped by 2 bases and J by 0 bases, with 11 bases between them. The CDR3: CASSLMTGDSGANVLTF. The DNA for the CDR3 is TGTGCCAGCAGTTTAATGACAGGAGACTCTGGGGCCAACGTCCTGACTTTC.

The CDR3 bases are TGTGCCAGTAGTGGCCGACAGGGGATCATCACTGAAGCTTTCTTT. Translation: CASSGRQGIITEAFF. The rearrangement joins TRBV19 to TRBJ1-1, with 8 bases fitting TRBD1. V was clipped by 5 bases and J by 4 bases; unmatched bases: 9. Per the germline V gene, CDR1 is LNHDA and CDR2 is SQIVND (reference sequence). This CDR3 is 15 amino acids long.

V usage is TRBV10-3 and J usage is TRBJ2-3; 8 bases line up with TRBD1. The V gene's germline CDR1 is ENHRY and CDR2 SYGVKD. The CDR3 totals 12 residues. The trim removed 9 bases at V and 5 bases at J, leaving 4 bases unmatched. CDR3 in DNA: TGTGCCATGGGACAGGAGCAAGATACGCAGTATTTT. Its translation is CAMGQEQDTQYF.

The chain is built from TRBV5-4 and TRBJ1-4, with D possibly being TRBD1 (6 bases). The CDR3 sequence is 14 residues long. Per the germline V gene, CDR1 is SGHNT and CDR2 is YYREEE (reference sequence). Trimming left V 4 bases short and J 0 bases short, with 7 bases between. The CDR3: CASSPGATNEKLFF. CDR3 coding DNA: TGTGCCAGCAGCCCAGGGGCAACTAATGAAAAACTGTTTTTT.

The chain uses TRBV12-2 and TRBJ1-6; the table names TRBD1, a call not compared with the DNA. TRBV12-2 represents a pseudogene. The CDR3 totals 15 residues. The CDR3 loop is CASRLGQGRNSPLHF. Written as DNA, the CDR3 is TGTGCAAGTCGCTTAGGCCAGGGTAGGAATTCACCCCTCCACTTT.

This clone appeared once. The chain uses TRBV7-3 and TRBJ1-1; D gene unclear. There are 15 residues in the CDR3. The V gene's germline CDR1 is SGHTA and CDR2 FQGTGA. Between the trimmed V and J ends, which lost 1 base and 1 base, there was a span of 10 bases. CDR3 DNA sequence: TGTGCCAGCAGCTTAAAACCAAACAGGAACACTGAAGCTTTCTTT. Protein: CASSLKPNRNTEAFF.

The gene calls are TRBV9 and TRBJ1-2; TRBD1 agrees at 8 bases. Trimming cost V 4 bases and J 8 bases; bases outside gene matches: 7. The germline V gene encodes CDR1 SGDLS and CDR2 YYNGEE. This CDR3 spans 13 amino acids. The CDR3: CASSTIPGGGYTF. The CDR3 bases are TGTGCCAGCAGCACGATCCCAGGGGGCGGCTACACCTTC.

The rearrangement uses TRBV5-4 and TRBJ2-2; 9 bases are a match to TRBD2. Germline V gives CDR1 SGHNT, CDR2 YYREEE (reference sequence). The length of the CDR3 is 15 residues. Trimming removed 6 bases from V and 4 bases from J; junction bases left unmatched: 7. The CDR3 spells CASNVRGGITGELFF. CDR3 nucleotide sequence: TGTGCCAGCAACGTGCGGGGGGGCATCACCGGGGAGCTGTTTTTT. Full variable domain (remainder filled in from reference TRBV5-4 and TRBJ2-2): ETGVTQSPTHLIKTRGQQVTLRCSSQSGHNTVSWYQQALGQGPQFIFQYYREEENGRGNFPPRFSGLQFPNYSSELNVNALELDDSALYLCASNVRGGITGELFFGEGSRLTVL.

This clone was observed a single time. The J gene is TRBJ2-5, the V gene TRBV5-6; 8 nucleotides agree with TRBD2. This CDR3 contains 17 residues. Germline CDR1 is SGHDT and CDR2 is YYEEEE. With V trimmed by 2 bases and J by 1 base, 10 bases remained unmatched. CDR3 sequence: CASSFLTTSVLQETQYF. The CDR3 coding sequence is TGTGCCAGCAGCTTCCTTACGACTAGCGTGCTCCAAGAGACCCAGTACTTC.

The chain has TRBV29-1 and TRBJ1-2; D gene unclear. This CDR3 has 10 amino acids. V shed 4 bases and J shed 7 bases, with 7 bases lying between them. Germline V gene sequence: CDR1 SQVTM, CDR2 ANQGSEA. The CDR3 coding sequence is TGCAGCGTTGGTGGCGGTGGCTACACCTTC. Amino acids: CSVGGGGYTF. The full variable domain, with the rest looked up from reference TRBV29-1 and TRBJ1-2, is SAVISQKPSRDICQRGTSLTIQCQVDSQVTMMFWYRQQPGQSLTLIATANQGSEATYESGFVIDKFPISRPNLTFSTLTVSNMSPEDSSIYLCSVGGGGYTFGSGTRLTVV.

The chain couples TRBV4-2 to TRBJ2-5; D call uncertain. V was pared by 2 bases and J by 5 bases, with 12 bases between. This CDR3 is 14 amino acids long. Germline loops: CDR1 LGHNA, CDR2 YNFKEQ. CDR3 sequence reads: CASSQISFQETQYF. The CDR3 DNA follows: TGTGCCAGCAGCCAAATTAGCTTTCAGGAGACCCAGTACTTC.

This rearrangement joins TRBV9 to TRBJ2-7; D possibly corresponds to TRBD1 (5 bases). The CDR3 has 16 amino acids. Germline V lookup: CDR1 SGDLS, CDR2 YYNGEE. V lost 0 bases and J lost 5, with 18 bases in between. CDR3 DNA: TGTGCCAGCAGCGTAGGGGGCAGGGTGGAGAGGAACGAGCAGTACTTC. Protein: CASSVGGRVERNEQYF.

The J gene is TRBJ1-1, the V gene TRBV4-2; 9 bases are shared with TRBD1. Per germline, CDR1 LGHNA and CDR2 YNFKEQ. V shed 0 bases, J shed 3 bases, and the junction held 5 bases outside the gene matches. The CDR3 length is 16 residues. This chain's CDR3 is CASSQDSGTGHTEAFF. CDR3 sequence (DNA): TGTGCCAGCAGCCAAGATAGCGGGACAGGGCACACTGAAGCTTTCTTT.

The genes are TRBV6-5 and TRBJ1-2, with 9 bases matching TRBD1. Germline V CDR1 and CDR2: MNHEY, SVGAGI. With V trimmed by 0 bases and J by 8 bases, 4 bases remained unmatched. The CDR3 is made up of 14 amino acids. The CDR3, as DNA: TGTGCCAGCAGTTACTCGGGACAGGGTAACGGCTACACCTTC. This codes for CASSYSGQGNGYTF.

The chain couples TRBV11-2 to TRBJ1-2; 11 positions agree with TRBD1. This CDR3 has 16 residues. The ends lost 1 base at V and 5 bases at J; junction bases unmatched: 6. Germline CDR1 reads SGHAT; CDR2 reads FQNNGV. The CDR3 sequence is CASSLGRTGGDYGYTF. DNA of the CDR3: TGTGCCAGCAGCTTAGGCCGGACAGGGGGCGATTATGGCTACACCTTC.

The genes are TRBV30 and TRBJ1-4; TRBD1 aligns across 12 bases. Trimming took 8 bases from V and 11 from J; bases not matched to a gene: 9. This CDR3 is built from 13 residues. The germline V gene encodes CDR1 GTSNPN and CDR2 SVGIG (reference sequence). The CDR3 DNA reads as TGTGCCGGGGGACAGGGGGCGATCGGGAAACTGTTTTTT. Protein sequence: CAGGQGAIGKLFF.

The chain uses TRBV4-2 and TRBJ2-7; the match to TRBD2 covers 8 bases. Germline values: CDR1 LGHNA, CDR2 YNFKEQ. The CDR3 is made up of 15 amino acids. J lost 1 base, V lost 0 bases, and 2 bases had no gene match. CDR3: CASSQETSGSYEQYF. For the CDR3, the DNA is TGTGCCAGCAGCCAAGAAACTAGCGGTTCCTACGAGCAGTACTTC.

The chain couples TRBV5-8 to TRBJ2-1; D gene ambiguous. V was pared by 2 bases and J by 3 bases, with 9 bases between. The germline CDR1 and CDR2 sequences are SGHTS and YDEGEE. The CDR3 is 14 residues long. Here the CDR3 reads CASSFLGFYNEQFF. For the CDR3, the DNA is TGTGCCAGCAGCTTTCTCGGGTTCTACAATGAGCAGTTCTTC.

The gene calls are TRBV6-4 and TRBJ1-6; a possible D gene is TRBD1 (5 bases). This CDR3 has 15 amino acids. V dropped 6 bases and J dropped 4 bases, with 13 bases sitting between them. Germline V CDR1 and CDR2: MRHNA, SNTAGT. The CDR3 nucleotides read TGTGCCAGCAGCCAGGGCGACGAATATAATTCACCCCTCCACTTT. It translates to CASSQGDEYNSPLHF.

V gene TRBV5-1 combines with J gene TRBJ1-2; 8 bases fit TRBD1. Germline CDR1 and CDR2: SGHRS and YFSETQ. The CDR3 is made up of 18 amino acids. Unmatched junction bases numbered 20, after V lost 2 bases and J lost 8 bases. The CDR3 spells CASSLSEGQGHFGGGYTF. CDR3 nucleotide sequence: TGCGCCAGCAGCTTATCCGAAGGACAGGGTCATTTTGGCGGGGGCTACACCTTC.